This TCR beta chain stems from a study of OX40 agonist ivuxolimab in advanced cancers. Only in-frame clones appear in the TCRdb table, and some are missing; sequencing was by immunoSEQ multiplex PCR. The sample yields more than 85,000 clones, about 90% seen once. V was clipped by 3 bases and J by 7 bases; unmatched bases: 17. Germline values: CDR1 LNHDA, CDR2 SQIVND (reference sequence). This CDR3 is 18 amino acids long. Sequences were derived from CD4+ or CD8+ T cells sorted from blood, sampled in a trial of the OX40 agonist ivuxolimab. The sequence derives from an adult with an advanced solid tumor such as melanoma, head and neck, liver or kidney cancer. The chain has TRBV19 and TRBJ1-5; TRBD1 agrees at 8 bases. CDR3 bases: TGTGCCAGTAGTATGGGTGGACAGGGTCAATATAGGATCCAGCCCCAGCATTTT. It is translated as CASSMGGQGQYRIQPQHF.